This TCR beta chain originates from a study of blood T cells in healthy people across ages. This CDR3 is 14 amino acids long. Per germline, CDR1 SGHTA and CDR2 FQGTGA. Alongside a J-beta primer mix, a sample-barcoded 5' primer served in a second PCR lasting roughly 7 to 12 cycles. TCRdb recomputed calls from the 5' RACE reads with MiXCR, one row per CDR3 protein. Here the sample spans hundreds of thousands of distinct CDR3 sequences, approximately 60% being singletons. Sequenced input: blood. The TCR originated in a man aged 35 to 55 in good health. The J gene is TRBJ2-5, the V gene TRBV7-3; TRBD2 aligns across 8 bases. The J call may be in error: the DNA end matches TRBJ2-7 better. The CDR3 protein is CASSLGLAQGEQYF. CDR3 bases: TGTGCCAGCAGCTTAGGACTAGCCCAGGGCGAGCAGTACTTC.